These T cell receptor beta chains were read from a single sample in a study of glioma-infiltrating T cells after dendritic cell vaccination. The assay was immunoSEQ multiplex PCR, and TCRdb's table has in-frame clones only and misses some. The data hold tens of thousands of clones, with roughly 80% observed a single time. The material sequenced was blood, taken after dendritic cell vaccination. All receptors derive from a human donor with glioblastoma. Each CDR3 is given with its conserved first and last residue. D genes are given only for firm matches. Clone sizes are given selectively: once, few, many, or a class where the clone is expanded.

clone_size j_call d_call v_call cdr3_aa cdr3_nt
NA TRBJ1-1 NA TRBV6-5 CASSYGGGYTEAFF TGTGCCAGCAGTTACGGTGGGGGGTACACTGAAGCTTTCTTT
few TRBJ1-2 NA TRBV28 CASSIRLQDSYGYTF TGTGCCAGCAGTATACGGCTCCAGGACAGTTATGGCTACACCTTC
NA TRBJ2-1 TRBD1 TRBV5-8 CASSLWTGIVSLYNEQFF TGTGCCAGCAGCTTGTGGACAGGGATTGTATCGCTTTACAATGAGCAGTTCTTC
NA TRBJ1-1 NA TRBV18 CASSLSVNTEAFF TGTGCCAGCTCCCTCAGTGTGAACACTGAAGCTTTCTTT
NA TRBJ2-1 TRBD2 TRBV19 CASSMGAGIAGETIGDEQFF TGTGCCAGTAGTATGGGGGCGGGAATAGCGGGGGAGACTATTGGGGATGAGCAGTTCTTC
few TRBJ2-7 TRBD2 TRBV27 CASSLGLGDYEQYF TGTGCCAGCAGCCTAGGACTAGGGGACTACGAGCAGTACTTC
NA TRBJ2-7 NA TRBV5-6 CASSFRLGWGRPYEQYF TGTGCCAGCAGCTTCAGGCTGGGGTGGGGGAGGCCCTACGAGCAGTACTTC
NA TRBJ1-6 TRBD1 TRBV19 CAVGTGDNSPLHF TGTGCCGTAGGGACAGGGGATAATTCACCCCTCCACTTT
few TRBJ2-4 TRBD2 TRBV7-2 CASSAGLAGVNIQYF TGTGCCAGCAGCGCGGGACTAGCGGGGGTAAACATTCAGTACTTC
NA TRBJ2-2 TRBD1 TRBV9 CASSADGTGTGELFF TGTGCCAGCAGCGCAGACGGGACAGGGACCGGGGAGCTGTTTTTT
NA TRBJ2-7 NA TRBV2 CASSDFGVIGYEQYF TGTGCCAGCAGTGATTTCGGGGTGATAGGCTACGAGCAGTACTTC
NA TRBJ2-7 NA TRBV12-5 CASAPHDGRGSSYEQYF TGTGCTAGTGCCCCCCATGATGGTAGGGGTTCTTCCTACGAGCAGTACTTC
NA TRBJ1-5 NA TRBV15 CATQRRGGVNQPQHF TGTGCCACACAGAGGAGGGGGGGTGTCAATCAGCCCCAGCATTTT
many TRBJ1-6 TRBD1 TRBV2 CASSITGQGESPLHF TGTGCCAGCAGCATCACGGGACAGGGTGAATCACCCCTCCACTTT
NA TRBJ2-5 NA TRBV18 CASSSQWGLETQYF TGTGCCAGCTCCTCACAGTGGGGACTAGAGACCCAGTACTTC
NA TRBJ2-7 NA TRBV19 CASSISGSGSYYEQYF TGTGCCAGTAGTATATCCGGTTCGGGTTCTTACTACGAGCAGTACTTC
NA TRBJ1-1 NA TRBV19 CASIMRDWGTEAFF TGTGCCAGTATCATGAGGGATTGGGGCACTGAAGCTTTCTTT
NA TRBJ1-2 TRBD1 TRBV9 CASSIDRGSYGYTF TGTGCCAGCAGCATTGACAGGGGGAGCTATGGCTACACCTTC
NA TRBJ1-2 NA TRBV4-1 CASSQDPDRGSNYGYTF TGCGCCAGCAGCCAAGATCCCGATAGGGGTTCCAACTATGGCTACACCTTC
NA TRBJ1-1 NA TRBV28 CATKRGIYTEAFF TGTGCCACCAAAAGGGGGATTTACACTGAAGCTTTCTTT
NA TRBJ2-1 TRBD1 TRBV12-5 CASGPPNRGPFF TGTGCTAGTGGCCCCCCAAACAGGGGTCCGTTCTTC
NA TRBJ1-1 NA TRBV25-1 CASSGGGTRNTEAFF TGTGCCAGCAGTGGGGGGGGGACACGGAACACTGAAGCTTTCTTT
few TRBJ1-6 TRBD1 TRBV29-1 CSAKQGERDSPLHF TGCAGCGCGAAACAGGGGGAGCGCGATTCACCCCTCCACTTT
once TRBJ1-5 NA TRBV11-2 CASSLGRGGVVNQPQHF TGTGCCAGCAGCTTAGGCCGGGGCGGGGTGGTAAATCAGCCCCAGCATTTT
NA TRBJ1-1 TRBD1 TRBV4-1 CASSQGQGITEAFF TGCGCCAGCAGCCAAGGACAGGGTATCACTGAAGCTTTCTTT
NA TRBJ1-6 NA TRBV9 CASSDRVNSPLHF TGTGCCAGCAGCGACAGGGTAAATTCACCCCTCCACTTT
NA TRBJ2-1 TRBD1 TRBV4-2 CASSQEWPGQKYNEQFF TGTGCCAGCAGCCAAGAATGGCCGGGACAGAAGTACAATGAGCAGTTCTTC
NA TRBJ1-6 NA TRBV7-2 CASNPLGGYNSPLHF TGTGCCAGCAACCCATTGGGAGGATATAATTCACCCCTCCACTTT
NA TRBJ1-1 TRBD1 TRBV18 CASSQQTGVDTEAFF TGTGCCAGCTCACAACAGACAGGGGTCGACACTGAAGCTTTCTTT
NA TRBJ2-1 NA TRBV5-1 CASSQRAAGSSYNEQFF TGCGCCAGCAGCCAGAGGGCGGCGGGGAGCTCCTACAATGAGCAGTTCTTC
NA TRBJ1-6 TRBD1 TRBV6-5 CASSLSDRSPNSPLHF TGTGCCAGCAGTTTATCGGACAGGAGCCCCAATTCACCCCTCCACTTT
NA TRBJ2-1 TRBD2 TRBV27 CASRSGETHKYEQFF TGTGCCAGCAGAAGCGGGGAGACCCACAAATATGAGCAGTTCTTC
once TRBJ1-1 NA TRBV30 CAWSEEQDMAFF TGTGCCTGGAGTGAAGAACAGGACATGGCTTTCTTT
NA TRBJ2-3 TRBD1 TRBV4-2 CASRRQGSTDTQYF TGTGCCAGTCGAAGACAGGGGAGCACAGATACGCAGTATTTT
NA TRBJ1-2 NA TRBV5-8 CASNAGDPGWTNYGYTF TGTGCCAGCAACGCGGGGGATCCAGGGTGGACTAACTATGGCTACACCTTC
NA TRBJ2-1 TRBD2 TRBV14 CASSQVSGGPKDEQFF TGTGCCAGCAGCCAAGTCAGCGGGGGGCCAAAGGATGAGCAGTTCTTC
NA TRBJ1-1 NA TRBV7-3 CASSLLRAKNTEAFF TGTGCCAGCAGCTTATTGCGGGCAAAGAACACTGAGGCTTTCTTT
NA TRBJ2-5 TRBD2 TRBV4-1 CASSQDLDVAGGSFETQYF TGCGCCAGCAGCCAAGATCTTGATGTGGCGGGGGGCTCCTTCGAGACCCAGTACTTC
few TRBJ1-2 NA TRBV30 CAWDYRGFSGYTF TGTGCCTGGGACTACCGGGGGTTTTCTGGCTACACCTTC